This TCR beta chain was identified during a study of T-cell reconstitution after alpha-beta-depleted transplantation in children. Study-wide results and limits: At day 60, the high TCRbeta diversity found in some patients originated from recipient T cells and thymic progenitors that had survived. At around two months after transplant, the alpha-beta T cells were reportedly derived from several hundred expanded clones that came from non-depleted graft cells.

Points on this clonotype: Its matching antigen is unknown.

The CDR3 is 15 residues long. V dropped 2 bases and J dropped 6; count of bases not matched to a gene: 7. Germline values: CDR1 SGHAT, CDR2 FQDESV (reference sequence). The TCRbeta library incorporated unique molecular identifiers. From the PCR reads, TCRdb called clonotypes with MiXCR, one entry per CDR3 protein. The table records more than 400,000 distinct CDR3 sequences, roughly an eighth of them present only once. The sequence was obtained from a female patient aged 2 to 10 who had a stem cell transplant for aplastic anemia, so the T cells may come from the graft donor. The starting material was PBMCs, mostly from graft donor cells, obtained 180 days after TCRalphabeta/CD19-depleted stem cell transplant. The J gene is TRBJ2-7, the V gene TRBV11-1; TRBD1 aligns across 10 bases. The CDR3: CASSLRDRGLLEQYF. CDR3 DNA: TGTGCCAGCAGCTTAAGAGACAGGGGGCTCCTCGAGCAGTACTTC. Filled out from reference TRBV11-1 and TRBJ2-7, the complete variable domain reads EAEVAQSPRYKITEKSQAVAFWCDPISGHATLYWYRQILGQGPELLVQFQDESVVDDSQLPKDRFSAERLKGVDSTLKIQPAELGDSAMYLCASSLRDRGLLEQYFGPGTRLTVT.